Shown below are 32 T cell receptor beta chains from a single sample sequenced in a study of T cell repertoires in cytomegalovirus infection. MiXCR, applied by TCRdb to the reads, yields one record per CDR3 protein. Of about 770,000 distinct CDR3 sequences in the sample, around 29% were seen once. No antigens are known for them. Sequencing was performed on cultured CD8+ T cells from PBMCs, taken from culture after CMV antigen stimulation. The origin of the receptors is a human donor in good health (CMV status not recorded). Some clones in this sample may be carry-over from other donors' samples.

The CDR3 sequence: CAIRTGTEKINEQFF. CDR3 DNA: TGTGCCATCAGGACCGGGACAGAGAAAATCAATGAGCAGTTCTTC. V usage is TRBV10-3 and J usage is TRBJ2-1; TRBD1 matches at 7 bases. With 6 bases clipped from V and 6 bases from J, the junction kept 11 bases outside the gene matches. The CDR3 has 15 amino acids. Germline lookup yields CDR1 ENHRY and CDR2 SYGVKD.

The sample holds a few counts of this clonotype. CDR3 nucleotides: TGTGCCAGCAGCTTGTTCGACGACCAAGAGACCCAGTACTTC. Encoded protein: CASSLFDDQETQYF. The rearrangement links TRBV5-4 to TRBJ2-5; no firm D call. The CDR3 runs 14 residues. The germline gives CDR1 SGHNT, CDR2 YYREEE (reference sequence). V shed 1 base and J shed 0 bases, with 7 bases lying between them. The full variable domain, completed using reference TRBV5-4 and TRBJ2-5, is ETGVTQSPTHLIKTRGQQVTLRCSSQSGHNTVSWYQQALGQGPQFIFQYYREEENGRGNFPPRFSGLQFPNYSSELNVNALELDDSALYLCASSLFDDQETQYFGPGTRLLVL.

V is TRBV13 and J is TRBJ2-1; a weak D match, TRBD2 (5 bases). CDR3 length equals 15 residues. Germline CDR1 reads PRHDT; CDR2 reads FYEKMQ (reference sequence). The ends were cut back, 2 bases at V and 6 bases at J, with 14 bases in the middle. The CDR3, as DNA: TGTGCCAGCAGCTTACCCCGGGGAGAAGGCAATGAGCAGTTCTTC. This gives the protein CASSLPRGEGNEQFF. Using reference TRBV13 and TRBJ2-1 for the parts outside the CDR3, the full variable domain is AAGVIQSPRHLIKEKRETATLKCYPIPRHDTVYWYQQGPGQDPQFLISFYEKMQSDKGSIPDRFSAQQFSDYHSELNMSSLELGDSALYFCASSLPRGEGNEQFFGPGTRLTVL.

This clonotype occurred many times. This sequence joins TRBV6-1 and TRBJ1-3, with D uncertain. This CDR3 has 15 residues. Trimming shortened V by 6 bases and J by 0 bases, and 12 bases separated the two germline ends. Germline V gene lookup returns CDR1 MNHNS and CDR2 SASEGT. CDR3 sequence (DNA): TGTGCCAGCAGCTTTACCTACAGCTCTGGAAACACCATATATTTT. Amino acids: CASSFTYSSGNTIYF.

This clonotype occurred once. The chain has TRBV4-3 and TRBJ1-4; tentatively, D is TRBD1 (5 bases). CDR1 LGHNA and CDR2 YSLEER come from the germline V gene. V was clipped by 1 base and J by 2 bases, with 8 bases between them. This CDR3 has 15 amino acids. This CDR3 reads CASSQGQGTNEKLFF. CDR3 coding DNA: TGCGCCAGCAGCCAAGGGCAGGGCACTAATGAAAAACTGTTTTTT.

V usage is TRBV12-3 or TRBV12-4 and J usage is TRBJ1-2; D remains ambiguous. This CDR3 region has 15 residues. Trimming removed 3 bases from V and 3 bases from J, with 14 bases in between. The CDR3 loop reads CASSFTRILHYGYTF. In nucleotides, the CDR3 is TGTGCCAGCAGTTTTACACGCATCCTGCACTATGGCTACACCTTC.

The chain recombines TRBV7-2 with TRBJ2-1, with D perhaps given as TRBD1 or TRBD2 (6 bases each). Per the germline V gene, CDR1 is SGHTA and CDR2 is FQGNSA. The V gene lost 5 bases and the J gene lost 4 bases, with 15 bases spanning the gap. The CDR3 loop spans 15 amino acids. The CDR3 protein is CASSLKGGPYNEQFF. In DNA form, the CDR3 reads TGTGCCAGCAGCCTCAAGGGGGGCCCTTACAATGAGCAGTTCTTC. Drawing the rest from reference TRBV7-2 and TRBJ2-1, the complete variable domain is GAGVSQSPSNKVTEKGKDVELRCDPISGHTALYWYRQSLGQGLEFLIYFQGNSAPDKSGLPSDRFSAERTGGSVSTLTIQRTQQEDSAVYLCASSLKGGPYNEQFFGPGTRLTVL.

V is TRBV12-5 and J is TRBJ2-5; D is unresolved. This CDR3 contains 14 residues. Trimming took 1 base from V and 1 from J, leaving 7 bases between them. Germline CDR1 is LGHNT and CDR2 is FRNRAP. CDR3 DNA: TGTGCTAGTGGTTTGGGGACGGTCCAAGAGACCCAGTACTTC. Translated, it gives CASGLGTVQETQYF. Looking up the rest from reference TRBV12-5 and TRBJ2-5 gives the full variable domain: DARVTQTPRHKVTEMGQEVTMRCQPILGHNTVFWYRQTMMQGLELLAYFRNRAPLDDSGMPKDRFSAEMPDATLATLKIQPSEPRDSAVYFCASGLGTVQETQYFGPGTRLLVL.

CDR3 in DNA: TGTGCCAGCAGCTTAGTGCTTTACTCAGCTAATGAAAAACTGTTTTTT. It codes for CASSLVLYSANEKLFF. This chain uses TRBV7-9 with TRBJ1-4; D remains ambiguous. V was trimmed by 1 base and J by 3 bases, leaving 12 bases between them. Per germline, CDR1 SEHNR and CDR2 FQNEAQ (reference sequence). The CDR3 sequence is 16 residues long.

The gene calls are TRBV27 and TRBJ1-5, with D perhaps TRBD1 (5 bases). V was cut by 5 bases and J by 4 bases, with 15 bases left in between. This CDR3 comprises 15 residues. Germline V gene data show CDR1 as MNHEY and CDR2 as SMNVEV (reference sequence). The CDR3 DNA sequence: TGTGCCAGCAGTCCGCGGGTAGGGGCTAATCAGCCCCAGCATTTT. This encodes CASSPRVGANQPQHF.

The rearrangement joins TRBV3-1 to TRBJ2-7, with 8 nucleotides matching TRBD1. The V segment lost 4 bases and the J segment 6 bases; nucleotides outside the gene matches: 11. The CDR3 consists of 15 residues. Per germline, CDR1 LGHDT and CDR2 YNNKEL (reference sequence). The CDR3 spells CASSPTGGSQTEQYF. CDR3 nucleotide sequence: TGTGCCAGCAGCCCCACAGGGGGGAGCCAGACCGAGCAGTACTTC.

The chain uses TRBV9 and TRBJ2-2; possibly TRBD2 for D (7 bases). Germline values: CDR1 SGDLS, CDR2 YYNGEE. CDR3 size: 17 residues. The V end was cut by 4 bases, the J end by 5 bases, with 21 bases between. DNA for the CDR3: TGTGCCAGCAGCCCCCGGGCGGGGGCTTTCGGGACCGGGGAGCTGTTTTTT. It codes for CASSPRAGAFGTGELFF.

The chain employs TRBV10-3 and TRBJ1-2; no firm D call. Germline-derived CDR1 and CDR2 are ENHRY and SYGVKD. Trimming shortened V by 0 bases and J by 4 bases, and 6 bases separated the two germline ends. The CDR3 totals 13 residues. DNA of the CDR3: TGTGCCATCAGTGAGTCCCGGGGCTATGGCTACACCTTC. Translated: CAISESRGYGYTF.

This clonotype appeared a few times. The chain is built from TRBV5-4 and TRBJ2-2; 8 bases match TRBD2. Germline trimming cut 2 bases from V and 0 bases from J; bases unmatched to any gene: 6. The germline CDR1 and CDR2 sequences are SGHNT and YYREEE (reference sequence). This CDR3 has 17 amino acids. The CDR3 sequence: CASSFLSGGPNTGELFF. The DNA for the CDR3 is TGTGCCAGCAGCTTCTTGAGCGGGGGACCGAACACCGGGGAGCTGTTTTTT.

This clonotype was recorded only once. With a much larger clone just one base away, this may be a read error. The rearrangement joins TRBV27 to TRBJ1-1, with TRBD1 identical over 8 bases. After removal of 3 bases from V and 4 bases from J, the junction contained 7 bases not matched to a gene. The length of the CDR3 is 15 residues. Germline V gene sequence: CDR1 MNHEY, CDR2 SMNVEV (reference sequence). CDR3 nucleotides: TGTGCCAGCAGTTTGGCAGGGGGCGCGGGCACTGAAGCTTTCTTT. Its protein is CASSLAGGAGTEAFF.

This clonotype was seen a few times. The chain couples TRBV7-3 to TRBJ2-2, with 9 positions matching TRBD1. The germline V gene has CDR1 SGHTA and CDR2 FQGTGA. V lost 5 bases and J lost 7; bases outside the gene matches: 11. The length of the CDR3 is 16 residues. CDR3 DNA sequence: TGTGCCAGCAGCCCCCCACAGGGGGCAATAAGCGGGGAGCTGTTTTTT. Protein: CASSPPQGAISGELFF.

V gene TRBV24-1 combines with J gene TRBJ2-3; perhaps TRBD2 as D (5 bases). There are 14 residues in the CDR3. Trimming took off 5 bases at V and 4 bases at J, with 12 bases between the two ends. Germline assignment: CDR1 KGHDR and CDR2 SFDVKD. The CDR3 DNA reads TGTGCCACCAGTGCCAGAACTAGGGCAGATACGCAGTATTTT. Its protein product is CATSARTRADTQYF.

This clonotype was seen repeatedly, ten times or more. This chain joins TRBV7-6 and TRBJ1-1, with D uncertain. Trimming cost V 0 bases and J 0 bases, with 11 bases left between them. CDR3 length equals 16 residues. Per germline, CDR1 SGHVS and CDR2 FNYEAQ. The CDR3 DNA follows: TGTGCCAGCAGCTTAGCACTAGGACCCATGAACACTGAAGCTTTCTTT. Translation: CASSLALGPMNTEAFF. Full variable domain (missing parts from reference TRBV7-6 and TRBJ1-1): GAGVSQSPRYKVTKRGQDVALRCDPISGHVSLYWYRQALGQGPEFLTYFNYEAQQDKSGLPNDRFSAERPEGSISTLTIQRTEQRDSAMYRCASSLALGPMNTEAFFGQGTRLTVV.

V and J are TRBV5-5 and TRBJ2-2; 10 nucleotides match TRBD1. Germline values: CDR1 SGHKS, CDR2 YYEKEE (reference sequence). Trimming at V came to 5 bases and at J to 4 bases, leaving 5 bases not matched to a gene. This CDR3 has 15 amino acids. The CDR3 DNA reads TGTGCCAGCAGGTACCGGGACAGGGGCACCGGGGAGCTGTTTTTT. Translating it yields CASRYRDRGTGELFF.

This clonotype appeared a few times. The chain has TRBV4-3 and TRBJ1-3, with D uncertain. CDR3 length: 15 amino acids. Germline V gene sequence: CDR1 LGHNA, CDR2 YSLEER. Trimming left V 4 bases short and J 1 base short, with 11 bases between. This CDR3 is CASSPQLRSGNTIYF. CDR3 bases: TGCGCCAGCAGCCCACAGCTGAGGTCTGGAAACACCATATATTTT.

This clonotype was detected a few times. The chain couples TRBV28 to TRBJ2-2; no reliable D call. This CDR3 has 15 amino acids. Trimming took 4 bases from V and 1 from J, leaving 10 bases between them. Germline loops: CDR1 MDHEN, CDR2 SYDVKM. The CDR3 nucleotides read TGTGCCAGCAGTTCCCAACAGTTGAACACCGGGGAGCTGTTTTTT. Translation: CASSSQQLNTGELFF.

The CDR3 DNA is TGTGCCAGCAGCTTATTGTGGGCTAGGGATGAGCAGTTCTTC. Protein: CASSLLWARDEQFF. V usage is TRBV7-9 and J usage is TRBJ2-1; D is undetermined. The germline V gene encodes CDR1 SEHNR and CDR2 FQNEAQ (reference sequence). This CDR3 spans 14 amino acids. Trimming removed 2 bases at V and 8 bases at J, with 13 bases between.

Turning to this clonotype: A much larger clone differs by one base, so this may be a read error. This rearrangement joins TRBV7-4 to TRBJ2-1, with 9 bases identical to TRBD1. CDR3 length: 15 amino acids. Trimming took 6 bases from V and 9 from J; bases not matched to a gene: 12. Germline CDR1 reads SGHVT; CDR2 reads SQSDAQ. The CDR3 loop is CASRDRGQGKSEQFF. The CDR3 coding sequence is TGTGCCAGCAGGGATAGGGGACAGGGTAAGAGTGAGCAGTTCTTC.

This clonotype has only a few counts. The rearrangement links TRBV29-1 to TRBJ2-5, with 8 bases matching TRBD1. The length of the CDR3 is 13 residues. CDR1 is SQVTM and CDR2 is ANQGSEA in the germline V gene. Trimming cost V 3 bases and J 3 bases; bases outside gene matches: 3. CDR3 loop: CSVETGVEETQYF. For the CDR3, the DNA is TGCAGCGTTGAGACAGGGGTGGAAGAGACCCAGTACTTC.

This clonotype was seen more than once but under ten times. The chain uses TRBV9 and TRBJ1-1; D remains unclear. The germline V gene encodes CDR1 SGDLS and CDR2 YYNGEE. The CDR3 is 13 residues long. The V end lost 0 bases, the J end lost 4 bases, and 7 bases lay between the germline ends. CDR3 sequence (DNA): TGTGCCAGCAGCGTAGCTGGGCCCACTGAAGCTTTCTTT. It translates to CASSVAGPTEAFF.

The gene calls are TRBV20-1 and TRBJ2-1; 8 positions match TRBD2. This CDR3 comprises 14 residues. Trimming at V came to 5 bases and at J to 6 bases, leaving 9 bases not matched to a gene. Per the germline V gene, CDR1 is DFQATT and CDR2 is SNEGSKA (reference sequence). For the CDR3, the DNA is TGCAGTGCTCTCTCAGCGGGGGCGGGCAATGAGCAGTTCTTC. It specifies CSALSAGAGNEQFF.

This clonotype appeared many times. The gene calls are TRBV7-2 and TRBJ1-6, with TRBD1 as a possible D gene (6 bases). The CDR3 has 19 residues. Germline V gives CDR1 SGHTA, CDR2 FQGNSA. The V and J ends lost 6 bases and 10 bases respectively, with 31 bases between them. CDR3 nucleotides: TGTGCCAGCAGAGCCGTGGCGGGGGCTGGTGGGGTGTATTGGTCACCCCTCCACTTT. This encodes CASRAVAGAGGVYWSPLHF.

The genes are TRBV12-3 or TRBV12-4 and TRBJ1-5; possibly TRBD1 for D (6 bases). V lost 1 base to trimming and J lost 5 bases, with 12 bases between them. This CDR3 contains 15 residues. The CDR3 bases are TGTGCCAGCAGTTTAGGGCAGGGGTCGTATCAGCCCCAGCATTTT. Translated: CASSLGQGSYQPQHF.

The rearrangement links TRBV4-1 to TRBJ2-1; D is tentatively TRBD1 or TRBD2 (5 bases each). There are 14 residues in the CDR3. Deletions cut 0 bases from V and 8 bases from J, with 11 bases between. Germline V gene lookup returns CDR1 MGHRA and CDR2 YSYEKL. Written as DNA, the CDR3 is TGCGCCAGCAGCCAAGAGGGGCCGCGGGATGAGCAGTTCTTC. It is translated as CASSQEGPRDEQFF.

This rearrangement joins TRBV6-1 to TRBJ1-4; the match to TRBD1 covers 7 bases. Germline assignment: CDR1 MNHNS and CDR2 SASEGT. V shed 5 bases, J shed 4 bases, and the junction held 7 bases outside the gene matches. The CDR3 is 15 amino acids. The CDR3 coding sequence is TGTGCCAGCAGTCTCTTTGGGACAGATAATGAAAAACTGTTTTTT. This gives the protein CASSLFGTDNEKLFF.

This clonotype showed up just a few times. The rearrangement links TRBV10-3 to TRBJ1-1, with D uncertain. CDR3 length: 14 residues. Germline loops: CDR1 ENHRY, CDR2 SYGVKD. V gave up 11 bases and J gave up 3 bases, with 19 bases separating them. DNA of the CDR3: TGTGCCTCCCTGACGGCCACCGGGGACACTGAAGCTTTCTTT. Encoded protein: CASLTATGDTEAFF.

This chain connects TRBV27 to TRBJ1-1; 10 bases match TRBD1. Per germline, CDR1 MNHEY and CDR2 SMNVEV (reference sequence). The CDR3 consists of 14 residues. With 5 bases clipped from V and 4 bases from J, the junction kept 4 bases outside the gene matches. The CDR3 is CASSDRGRVTEAFF. DNA for the CDR3: TGTGCCAGCAGTGACAGGGGGCGGGTCACTGAAGCTTTCTTT.